This T cell receptor beta chain was retrieved from a study of blood T cell repertoires in COVID-19. About the study: The United States, Italy and Spain provided the acute and convalescent COVID-19 samples. T cells, B-cell-depleted T cells, or PBMCs provided the cDNA or gDNA that served as material.

In the original processing: Cell counts per sample came from amplifying reference gene primers. Data came from immunoSEQ multiplex PCR; TCRdb stores just in-frame clones and leaves some out. V and J calls and clone size come straight from that table; D and trimming were deduced from the DNA. The table has 65,000 to 90,000 clones, around 80% seen once. CDR1 is MNHEY, CDR2 SVGAGI, per germline. Trimming left V 6 bases short and J 3 bases short, with 14 bases between. The CDR3 totals 15 residues. This chain uses TRBV6-5 with TRBJ2-2; a weak D match, TRBD1 (5 bases). This receptor was taken from a man in his sixties with acute or convalescent COVID-19. Sequenced sample: peripheral blood. CDR3 in amino acids: CASSTTEGDTGELFF. The DNA of the CDR3 is TGTGCCAGCAGCACGACAGAAGGGGACACCGGGGAGCTGTTTTTT.